These T cell receptor beta chains were read from a single sample in a study of T cells expressing NK-cell markers. TCRdb re-called the 5' RACE reads and shows each CDR3 protein once, DNA omitted. The sample spans a few hundred thousand distinct CDR3 sequences; the ten largest clones claim approximately 1.4%. The specimen sequenced was blood T cells: a sorted CD56 or NKG2C T cell subset, CD4+ or CD8+ T cells, or bulk PBMC T cells (not recorded which). The receptors derive from a woman aged 45 to 65 in good health. Each CDR3 is given with its conserved first and last residue.

V	J	CDR3
TRBV5-1	TRBJ2-5	CASSHGTSGFQETQYF
TRBV3-1	TRBJ1-5	CASSQGGGGPSAQHF
TRBV18	TRBJ2-5	CASSPRGEETQYF
TRBV6-1	TRBJ1-5	CASGTGLRQPQHF
TRBV10-1	TRBJ2-1	CASSDHEGQGEIKFF
TRBV20-1	TRBJ2-4	CSARIVGTPNIQYF
TRBV4-1	TRBJ2-1	CASSQDPGHLYNEQFF
TRBV4-1	TRBJ2-7	CASSRRDPEEQYF
TRBV7-9	TRBJ1-5	CASSPRVLYSNQPQHF
TRBV5-1	TRBJ2-1	CASSVGLAGSNEQFF
TRBV6-2/TRBV6-3	TRBJ2-2	CASNPLGLRGTGELFF
TRBV7-8	TRBJ2-7	CASSHPTGGEQYF
TRBV24-1	TRBJ2-2	CATSDLAGRFTGELFF
TRBV5-1	TRBJ2-1	CASSGASNNEQFF
TRBV29-1	TRBJ2-3	CSVDGTGTTDTQYF
TRBV30	TRBJ2-1	CAWSVGGQGYNEQFF
TRBV6-2/TRBV6-3	TRBJ2-1	CASSYSGRRSYNEQFF
TRBV24-1	TRBJ2-1	CATSDRTGRIDEQFF
TRBV6-6	TRBJ2-1	CASSYAGNNEQFF
TRBV5-1	TRBJ2-5	CASSLAIAGGPRGTQYF
TRBV20-1	TRBJ2-3	CSASKAGGRADTQYF
TRBV20-1	TRBJ2-5	CSAQDSLGRKTQYF
TRBV5-1	TRBJ2-1	CASSFRTGSGSSYNEQFF
TRBV5-1	TRBJ2-5	CASSLGGMSLQETQYF
TRBV24-1	TRBJ2-1	CATSHLRGNNEQFF
TRBV5-1	TRBJ1-4	CASSYFPGQGTNEKLFF
TRBV12-3/TRBV12-4	TRBJ2-1	CASSLADRENNEQFF
TRBV4-1	TRBJ1-3	CASSQDSRGWTGNTIYF
TRBV11-3	TRBJ1-5	CASSLIQPQHF
TRBV6-5	TRBJ2-7	CASSYRGRRSYEQYF
TRBV28	TRBJ2-1	CASSSFSRGNEQFF
TRBV5-1	TRBJ2-2	CASSQSGVNTGELFF
TRBV12-3/TRBV12-4	TRBJ2-7	CASSFSTGTRNYEQYF
TRBV12-3/TRBV12-4	TRBJ2-1	CASTPRGSPAGNEQFF
TRBV5-7	TRBJ2-1	CASPRDRGPKGSYNEQFF
TRBV5-6	TRBJ1-2	CASSPTRLNRGYGYTF
TRBV4-2	TRBJ2-5	CASSQVWGVGGLGETQYF
TRBV5-1	TRBJ1-1	CASRRTGLNPEAFF
TRBV25-1	TRBJ1-1	CASSEEGSWATEAFF
TRBV6-1	TRBJ2-7	CASSFEEQGTYEQYF
TRBV9	TRBJ2-2	CASSVRTAVTGELFF
TRBV6-1	TRBJ2-6	CASIFTVGANVLTF
TRBV12-3/TRBV12-4	TRBJ1-1	CASSMTGLMNTEAFF
TRBV27	TRBJ1-4	CASSTQGPGDEKLFF
TRBV7-9	TRBJ1-1	CASSRGQLTEAFF
TRBV9	TRBJ2-1	CASSVRLLAGDNEQFF